This T cell receptor beta chain was retrieved from a study of beta chain features in type 1 diabetes. Expressed TCRB transcripts were sequenced after all isolated RNA was converted to cDNA. The data were produced by immunoSEQ multiplex PCR, yet TCRdb's version contains in-frame clones alone and is incomplete. The sample lists 130,000 to 150,000 clones; around 7% were seen once. CD45RO/CCR7/CD25/CD127/CD95/CD27 sorting isolated CD4+ naive, central memory, regulatory and stem cell-like memory cells. This clone was seen a handful of times. No antigen is known for it. The study, taken as a whole, reports: For Type 1 diabetes patients, all four CD4+ subsets carried TCRB CDR3s that were moderately but significantly shorter.

The CDR3 spans 12 residues. V lost 11 bases, J lost 7 bases, and 17 bases lay in between. Germline V CDR1 and CDR2: MDHEN, SYDVKM. Sequenced input: central memory CD4+ T cells from blood. The J gene is TRBJ1-2, the V gene TRBV28; D may be TRBD1 (6 bases). This TCR was sampled from a woman in her 30s in good health. The CDR3, as DNA: TGTGCCTCCTCCGGGACAATAGGTGGCTACACCTTC. It specifies CASSGTIGGYTF.